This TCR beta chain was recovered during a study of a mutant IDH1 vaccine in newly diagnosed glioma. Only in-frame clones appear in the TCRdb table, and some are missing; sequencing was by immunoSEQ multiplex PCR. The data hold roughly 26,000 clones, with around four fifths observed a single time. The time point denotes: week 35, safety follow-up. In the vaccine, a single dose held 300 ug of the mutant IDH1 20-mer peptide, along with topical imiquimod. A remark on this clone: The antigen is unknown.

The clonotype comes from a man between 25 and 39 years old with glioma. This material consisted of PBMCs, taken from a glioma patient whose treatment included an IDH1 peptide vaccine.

The DNA for the CDR3 is TGTGCCAGCAGCCAAGTGGGGGGCACTCGCCACAATGAGCAGTTCTTC. Translation: CASSQVGGTRHNEQFF. This chain links TRBV14 with TRBJ2-1; D might be TRBD1 or TRBD2, each matching 6 bases. The CDR3 spans 16 residues. Trimming cost V 1 base and J 5 bases, with 15 bases left between them. Germline-derived CDR1 and CDR2 are SGHDN and FVKESK.